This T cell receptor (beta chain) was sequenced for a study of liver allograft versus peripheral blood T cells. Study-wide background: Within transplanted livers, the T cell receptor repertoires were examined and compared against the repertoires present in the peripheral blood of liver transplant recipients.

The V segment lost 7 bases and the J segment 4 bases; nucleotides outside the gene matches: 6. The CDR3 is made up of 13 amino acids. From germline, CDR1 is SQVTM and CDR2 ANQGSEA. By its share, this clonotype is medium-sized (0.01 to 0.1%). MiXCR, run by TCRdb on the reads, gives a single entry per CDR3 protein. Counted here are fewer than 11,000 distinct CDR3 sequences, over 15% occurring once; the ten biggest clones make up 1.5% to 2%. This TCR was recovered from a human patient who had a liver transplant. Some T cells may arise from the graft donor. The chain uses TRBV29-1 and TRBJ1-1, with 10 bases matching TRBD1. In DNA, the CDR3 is TGCAGCGCTCCGGGACAGGGGATCACTGAAGCTTTCTTT. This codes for CSAPGQGITEAFF.